This entry describes one T cell receptor beta chain. Its antigen is as yet unknown. This sample was taken from a study of cytomegalovirus exposure and HLA in healthy donors. V was clipped by 5 bases and J by 7 bases; unmatched bases: 7. The CDR3 has 14 amino acids. Germline V gene data show CDR1 as WSHSY and CDR2 as SAAADI. Points from the study as a whole: Relative to equally common others, HLA-associated TCR beta chains showed greater clonal expansion in a later analysis. TRBV6-2, TRBV6-3 and other indistinguishable V segments were excluded.

The PCR used 60 Vbeta and 13 Jbeta primers. Per the original methods: Later work found around 85 million unique TCR beta chains, with some 11 million shared. Generated by immunoSEQ multiplex PCR, the TCRdb table keeps only in-frame clones and is missing some. V and J calls and clone size are those listed in that table; D and trimming were worked out from the DNA. Of about 170,000 clones listed, more than 70% are singletons. The chain couples TRBV10-2 to TRBJ1-5; 8 bases agree with TRBD1. Sequenced sample: PBMCs. This TCR came from a woman in her forties or fifties in good health and CMV-seropositive. CDR3 DNA sequence: TGCGCCAGCAGTTCTACAGGGGGGGGCCAGCCCCAGCATTTT. Its protein is CASSSTGGGQPQHF.